This T cell receptor beta chain emerged from a study of T-cell memory formation after mild COVID-19. Study-wide results and limits: Pre-infection memory carried some responding clones, suggesting that cross-reactive memory joined.

TCRdb re-called the 5' RACE reads with MiXCR, one entry per CDR3 protein. Seen here are fewer than 500,000 distinct CDR3 sequences, 20% to 25% observed once, and the top ten hold around 12%. Germline CDR1 reads SEHNR; CDR2 reads FQNEAQ (reference sequence). The CDR3 length is 14 residues. Between the trimmed V and J ends, which lost 1 base and 0 bases, there was a span of 6 bases. Comment on this clonotype: Its antigen is unidentified.

Sequencing was carried out using PBMCs or a T cell subset sorted from them (not recorded which). The source of this sequence is an adult woman who had mild COVID-19 (a few samples of this study predate the infection). Cell type and time point are not known. The chain couples TRBV7-9 to TRBJ2-5; D is undetermined. The CDR3 DNA is TGTGCCAGCAGCTTAGTACAGAACCAAGAGACCCAGTACTTC. It translates to CASSLVQNQETQYF.